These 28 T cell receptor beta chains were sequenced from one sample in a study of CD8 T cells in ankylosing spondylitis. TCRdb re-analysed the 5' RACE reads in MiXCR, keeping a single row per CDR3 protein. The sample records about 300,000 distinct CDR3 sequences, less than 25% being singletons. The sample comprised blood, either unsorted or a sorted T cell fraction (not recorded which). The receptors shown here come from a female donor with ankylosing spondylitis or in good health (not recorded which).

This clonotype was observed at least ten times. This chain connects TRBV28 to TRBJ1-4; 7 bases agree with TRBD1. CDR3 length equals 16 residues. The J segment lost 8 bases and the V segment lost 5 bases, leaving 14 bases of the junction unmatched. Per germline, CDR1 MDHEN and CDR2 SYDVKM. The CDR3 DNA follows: TGTGCCAGCAGTATCCCGATCCAGGGGGAACGAGAAAAACTGTTTTTT. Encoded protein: CASSIPIQGEREKLFF.

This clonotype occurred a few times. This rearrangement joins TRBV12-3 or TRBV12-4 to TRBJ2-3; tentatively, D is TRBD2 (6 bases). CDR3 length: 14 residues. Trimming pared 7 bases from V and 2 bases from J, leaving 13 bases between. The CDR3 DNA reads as TGTGCCAGCATGCCCGGGGGACCCACAGATACGCAGTATTTT. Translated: CASMPGGPTDTQYF.

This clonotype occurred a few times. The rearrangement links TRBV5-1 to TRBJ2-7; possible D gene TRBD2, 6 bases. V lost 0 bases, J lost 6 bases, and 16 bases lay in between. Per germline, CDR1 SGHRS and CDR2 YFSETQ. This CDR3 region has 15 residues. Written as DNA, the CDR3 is TGCGCCAGCAGCTTGGCCCCCGGGAGTAACCTCGAGCAGTACTTC. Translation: CASSLAPGSNLEQYF.

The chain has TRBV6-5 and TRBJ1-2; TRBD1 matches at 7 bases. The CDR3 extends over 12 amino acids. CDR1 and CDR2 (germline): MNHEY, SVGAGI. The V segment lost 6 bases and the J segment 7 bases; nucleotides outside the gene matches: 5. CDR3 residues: CASRQDRRGYTF. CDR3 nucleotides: TGTGCCAGCAGACAGGACAGGCGTGGCTACACCTTC.

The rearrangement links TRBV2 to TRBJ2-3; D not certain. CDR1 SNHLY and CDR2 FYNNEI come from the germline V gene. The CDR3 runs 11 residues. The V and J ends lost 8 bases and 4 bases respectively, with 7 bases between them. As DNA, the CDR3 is TGTGCCAGCGGGTCCCCAGATACGCAGTATTTT. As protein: CASGSPDTQYF. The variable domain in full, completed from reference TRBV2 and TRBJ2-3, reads EPEVTQTPSHQVTQMGQEVILRCVPISNHLYFYWYRQILGQKVEFLVSFYNNEISEKSEIFDDQFSVERPDGSNFTLKIRSTKLEDSAMYFCASGSPDTQYFGPGTRLTVL.

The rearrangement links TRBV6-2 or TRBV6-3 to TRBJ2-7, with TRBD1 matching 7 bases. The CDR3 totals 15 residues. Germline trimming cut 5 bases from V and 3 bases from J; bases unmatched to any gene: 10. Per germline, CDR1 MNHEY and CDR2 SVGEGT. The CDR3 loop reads CASSTLGQPGYEQYF. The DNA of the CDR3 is TGTGCCAGCAGTACCCTGGGACAGCCGGGCTACGAGCAGTACTTC.

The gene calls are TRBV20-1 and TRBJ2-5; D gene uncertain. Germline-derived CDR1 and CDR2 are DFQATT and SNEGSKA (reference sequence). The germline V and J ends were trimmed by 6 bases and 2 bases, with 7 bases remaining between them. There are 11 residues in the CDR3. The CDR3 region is CSATLQETQYF. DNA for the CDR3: TGCAGTGCCACCCTACAAGAGACCCAGTACTTC.

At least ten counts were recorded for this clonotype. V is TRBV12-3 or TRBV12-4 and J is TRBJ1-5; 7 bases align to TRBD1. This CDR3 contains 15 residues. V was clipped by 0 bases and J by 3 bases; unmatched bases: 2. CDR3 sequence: CASSLATGANQPQHF. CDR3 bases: TGTGCCAGCAGTTTAGCCACAGGGGCCAATCAGCCCCAGCATTTT.

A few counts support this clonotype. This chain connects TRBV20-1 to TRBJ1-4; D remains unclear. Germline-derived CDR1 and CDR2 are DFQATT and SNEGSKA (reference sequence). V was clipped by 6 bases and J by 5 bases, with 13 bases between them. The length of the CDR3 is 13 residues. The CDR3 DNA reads TGCAGTGCAAGGACCGGCCCCAATGAAAAACTGTTTTTT. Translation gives CSARTGPNEKLFF.

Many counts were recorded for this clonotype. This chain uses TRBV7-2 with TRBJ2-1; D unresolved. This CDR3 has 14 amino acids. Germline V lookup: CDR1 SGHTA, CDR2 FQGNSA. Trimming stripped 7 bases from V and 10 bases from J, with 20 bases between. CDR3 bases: TGTGCCAGCACCTACTCGGGCTGGGTCAACGAGCAGTTCTTC. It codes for CASTYSGWVNEQFF.

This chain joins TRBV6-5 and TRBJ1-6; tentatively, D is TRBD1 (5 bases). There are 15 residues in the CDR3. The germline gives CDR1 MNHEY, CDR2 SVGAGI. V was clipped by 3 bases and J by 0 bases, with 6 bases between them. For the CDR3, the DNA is TGTGCCAGCAGTTATGGGGCCTCCTATAATTCACCCCTCCACTTT. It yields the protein CASSYGASYNSPLHF.

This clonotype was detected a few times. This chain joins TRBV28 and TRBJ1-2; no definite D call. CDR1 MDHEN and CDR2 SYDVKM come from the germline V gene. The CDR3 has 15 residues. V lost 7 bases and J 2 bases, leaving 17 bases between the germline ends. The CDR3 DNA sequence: TGTGCCAGCAAAGCGTCAGGCCCTCCCAACTATGGCTACACCTTC. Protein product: CASKASGPPNYGYTF.

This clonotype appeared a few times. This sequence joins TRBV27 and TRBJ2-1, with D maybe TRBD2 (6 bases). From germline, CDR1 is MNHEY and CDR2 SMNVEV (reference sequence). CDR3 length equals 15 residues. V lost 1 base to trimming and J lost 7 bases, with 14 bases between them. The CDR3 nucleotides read TGTGCCAGCAGTTTATTGTCCGGGACTCCTAATGAGCAGTTCTTC. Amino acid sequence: CASSLLSGTPNEQFF.

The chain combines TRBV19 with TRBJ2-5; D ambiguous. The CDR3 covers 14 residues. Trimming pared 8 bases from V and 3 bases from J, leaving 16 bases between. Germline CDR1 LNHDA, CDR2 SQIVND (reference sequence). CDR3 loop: CASGSASPKETQYF. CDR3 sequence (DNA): TGTGCCAGTGGAAGTGCCAGCCCGAAAGAGACCCAGTACTTC.

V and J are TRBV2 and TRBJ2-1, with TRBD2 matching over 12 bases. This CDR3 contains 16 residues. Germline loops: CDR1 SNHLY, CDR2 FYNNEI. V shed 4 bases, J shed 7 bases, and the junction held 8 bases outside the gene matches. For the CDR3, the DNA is TGTGCCAGCAGTGTTGCTAGCGGGAGGGCCGCAAATGAGCAGTTCTTC. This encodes CASSVASGRAANEQFF.

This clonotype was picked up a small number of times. The CDR3 bases are TGTGCCAGCAGTTTGTGGGGGGGCAATCAGCCCCAGCATTTT. This gives the protein CASSLWGGNQPQHF. This chain links TRBV12-3 or TRBV12-4 with TRBJ1-5, with a weak D call TRBD1 (5 bases). V lost 3 bases to trimming and J lost 2 bases, with 8 bases between them. The CDR3 spans 14 residues.

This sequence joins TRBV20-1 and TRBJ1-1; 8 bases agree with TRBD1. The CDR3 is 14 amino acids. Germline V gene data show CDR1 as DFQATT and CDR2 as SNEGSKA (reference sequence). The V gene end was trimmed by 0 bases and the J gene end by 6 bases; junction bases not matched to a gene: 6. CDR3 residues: CSARDARTGSEAFF. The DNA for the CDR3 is TGCAGTGCTAGAGATGCGAGGACAGGGTCTGAAGCTTTCTTT.

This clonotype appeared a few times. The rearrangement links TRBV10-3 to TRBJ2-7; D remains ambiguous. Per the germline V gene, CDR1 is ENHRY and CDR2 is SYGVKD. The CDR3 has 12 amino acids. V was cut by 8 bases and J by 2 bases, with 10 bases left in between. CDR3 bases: TGTGCCATCGCCAGGTCGCCCTACGAGCAGTACTTC. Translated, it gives CAIARSPYEQYF.

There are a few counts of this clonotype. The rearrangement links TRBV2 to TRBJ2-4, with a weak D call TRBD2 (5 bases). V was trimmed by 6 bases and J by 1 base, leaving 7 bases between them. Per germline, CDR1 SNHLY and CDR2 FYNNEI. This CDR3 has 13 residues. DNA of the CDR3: TGTGCCAGCAGGGAGCGGGCCAAAAACATTCAGTACTTC. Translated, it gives CASRERAKNIQYF.

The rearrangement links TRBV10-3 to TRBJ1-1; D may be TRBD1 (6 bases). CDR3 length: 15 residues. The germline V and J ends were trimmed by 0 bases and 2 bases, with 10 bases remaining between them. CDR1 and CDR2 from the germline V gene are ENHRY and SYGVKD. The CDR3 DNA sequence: TGTGCCATCAGTGAGTCCTGGACAGAAAACACTGAAGCTTTCTTT. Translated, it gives CAISESWTENTEAFF.

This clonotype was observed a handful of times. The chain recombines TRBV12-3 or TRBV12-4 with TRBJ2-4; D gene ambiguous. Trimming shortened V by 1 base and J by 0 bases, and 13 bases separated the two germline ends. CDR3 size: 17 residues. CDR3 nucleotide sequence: TGTGCCAGCAGTTTAGATAACGGAGTTCTAGCCAAAAACATTCAGTACTTC. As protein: CASSLDNGVLAKNIQYF.

CDR3 sequence: CASRGEIAKNIQYF. As DNA, the CDR3 is TGTGCCAGCAGGGGGGAGATAGCCAAAAACATTCAGTACTTC. This sequence joins TRBV27 and TRBJ2-4; TRBD1 or TRBD2 may be the D gene (5 bases each). Trimming took off 6 bases at V and 0 bases at J, with 9 bases between the two ends. The germline V gene has CDR1 MNHEY and CDR2 SMNVEV (reference sequence). This CDR3 contains 14 residues.

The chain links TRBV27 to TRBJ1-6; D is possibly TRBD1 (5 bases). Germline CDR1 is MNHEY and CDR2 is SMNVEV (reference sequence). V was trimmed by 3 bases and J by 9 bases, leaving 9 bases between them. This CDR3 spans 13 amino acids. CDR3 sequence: CASSFRGSSPLHF. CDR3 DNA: TGTGCCAGCAGTTTCCGGGGCAGTTCACCCCTCCACTTT.

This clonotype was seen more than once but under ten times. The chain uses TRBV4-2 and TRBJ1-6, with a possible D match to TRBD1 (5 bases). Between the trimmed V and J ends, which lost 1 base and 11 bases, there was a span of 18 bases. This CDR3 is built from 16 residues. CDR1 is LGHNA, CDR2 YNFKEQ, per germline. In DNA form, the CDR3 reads TGTGCCAGCAGCCAAGTCGGGGGACCCAGACCGACACCCCTCCACTTT. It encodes CASSQVGGPRPTPLHF.

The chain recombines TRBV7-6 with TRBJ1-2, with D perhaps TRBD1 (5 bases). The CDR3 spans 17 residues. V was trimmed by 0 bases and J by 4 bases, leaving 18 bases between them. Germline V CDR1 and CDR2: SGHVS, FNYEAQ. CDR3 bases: TGTGCCAGCAGCTTAGCGACCAGCTGGGCAGGGAGCTATGGCTACACCTTC. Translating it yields CASSLATSWAGSYGYTF.

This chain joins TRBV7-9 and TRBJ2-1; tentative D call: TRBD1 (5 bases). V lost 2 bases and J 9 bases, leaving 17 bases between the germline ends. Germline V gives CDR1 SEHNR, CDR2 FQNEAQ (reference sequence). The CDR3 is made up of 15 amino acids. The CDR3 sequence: CASSLYGKGSGEQFF. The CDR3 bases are TGTGCCAGCAGCTTATACGGCAAGGGGTCCGGTGAGCAGTTCTTC. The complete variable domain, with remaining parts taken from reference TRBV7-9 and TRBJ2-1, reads DTGVSQNPRHKITKRGQNVTFRCDPISEHNRLYWYRQTLGQGPEFLTYFQNEAQLEKSRLLSDRFSAERPKGSFSTLEIQRTEQGDSAMYLCASSLYGKGSGEQFFGPGTRLTVL.

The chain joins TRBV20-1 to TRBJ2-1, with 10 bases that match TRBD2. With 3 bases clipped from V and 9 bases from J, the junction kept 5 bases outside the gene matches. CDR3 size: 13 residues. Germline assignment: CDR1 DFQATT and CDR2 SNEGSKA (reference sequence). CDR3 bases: TGCAGTGCTAGGGCTAGCGGGAGTGCTGAGCAGTTCTTC. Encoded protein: CSARASGSAEQFF.

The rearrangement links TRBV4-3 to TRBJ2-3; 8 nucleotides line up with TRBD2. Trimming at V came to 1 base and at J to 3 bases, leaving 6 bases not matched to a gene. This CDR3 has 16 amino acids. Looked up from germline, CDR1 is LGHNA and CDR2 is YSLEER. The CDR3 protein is CASSQGFSGITDTQYF. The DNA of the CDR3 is TGCGCCAGCAGCCAAGGATTTAGCGGGATTACAGATACGCAGTATTTT.